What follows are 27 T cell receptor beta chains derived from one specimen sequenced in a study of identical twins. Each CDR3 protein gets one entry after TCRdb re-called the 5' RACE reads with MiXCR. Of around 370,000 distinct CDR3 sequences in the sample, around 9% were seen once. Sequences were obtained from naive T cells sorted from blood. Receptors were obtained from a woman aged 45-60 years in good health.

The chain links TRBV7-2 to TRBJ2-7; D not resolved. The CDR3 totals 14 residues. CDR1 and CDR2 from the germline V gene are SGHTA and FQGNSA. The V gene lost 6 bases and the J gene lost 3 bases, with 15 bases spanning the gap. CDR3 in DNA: TGTGCCAGCAGTCAAGGCTATAGTGTCTACGAGCAGTACTTC. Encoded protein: CASSQGYSVYEQYF. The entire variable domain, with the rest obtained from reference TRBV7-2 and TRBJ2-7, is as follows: GAGVSQSPSNKVTEKGKDVELRCDPISGHTALYWYRQSLGQGLEFLIYFQGNSAPDKSGLPSDRFSAERTGGSVSTLTIQRTQQEDSAVYLCASSQGYSVYEQYFGPGTRLTVT.

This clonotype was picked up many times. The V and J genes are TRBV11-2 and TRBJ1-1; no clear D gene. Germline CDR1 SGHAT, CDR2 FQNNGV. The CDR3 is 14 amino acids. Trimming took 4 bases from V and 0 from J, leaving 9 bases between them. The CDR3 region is CASSYLRVNTEAFF. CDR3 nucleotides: TGTGCCAGCAGCTATTTAAGGGTGAACACTGAAGCTTTCTTT.

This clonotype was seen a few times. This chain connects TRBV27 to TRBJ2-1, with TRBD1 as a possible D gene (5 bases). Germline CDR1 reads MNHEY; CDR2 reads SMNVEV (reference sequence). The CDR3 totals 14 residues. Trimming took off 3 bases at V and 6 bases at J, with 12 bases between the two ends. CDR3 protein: CASSLSYRFNEQFF. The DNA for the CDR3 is TGTGCCAGCAGTTTGTCATACAGGTTCAATGAGCAGTTCTTC.

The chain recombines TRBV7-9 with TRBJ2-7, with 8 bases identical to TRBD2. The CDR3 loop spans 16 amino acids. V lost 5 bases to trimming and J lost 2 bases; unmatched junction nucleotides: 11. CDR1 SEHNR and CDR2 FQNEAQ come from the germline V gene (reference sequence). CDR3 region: CASSPTVGSGAYEQYF. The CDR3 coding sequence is TGTGCCAGCAGCCCGACGGTCGGTAGCGGGGCCTACGAGCAGTACTTC.

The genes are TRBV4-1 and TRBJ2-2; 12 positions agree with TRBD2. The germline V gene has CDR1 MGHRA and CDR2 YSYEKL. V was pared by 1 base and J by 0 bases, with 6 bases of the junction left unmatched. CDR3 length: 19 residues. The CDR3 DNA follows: TGCGCCAGCAGCCAAGGGGCTAGCGGGAGGGAGGCGAACACCGGGGAGCTGTTTTTT. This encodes CASSQGASGREANTGELFF.

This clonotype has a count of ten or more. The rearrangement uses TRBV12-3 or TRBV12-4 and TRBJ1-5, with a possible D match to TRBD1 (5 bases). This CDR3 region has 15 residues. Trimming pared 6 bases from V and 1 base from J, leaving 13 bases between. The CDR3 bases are TGTGCCAGCAGCCGCTTGGGGGGGAGCAATCAGCCCCAGCATTTT. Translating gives CASSRLGGSNQPQHF.

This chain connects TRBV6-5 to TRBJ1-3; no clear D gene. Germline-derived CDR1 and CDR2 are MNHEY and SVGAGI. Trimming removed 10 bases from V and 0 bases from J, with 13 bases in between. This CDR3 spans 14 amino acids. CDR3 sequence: CATSNEGSGNTIYF. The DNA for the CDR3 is TGTGCCACCAGCAATGAGGGCTCTGGAAACACCATATATTTT.

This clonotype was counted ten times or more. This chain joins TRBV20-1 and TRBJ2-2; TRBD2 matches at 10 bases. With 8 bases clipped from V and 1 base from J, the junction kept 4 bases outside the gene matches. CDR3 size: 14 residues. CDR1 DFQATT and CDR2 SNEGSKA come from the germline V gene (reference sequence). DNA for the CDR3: TGCAGTTTTCGGACTAGCGGGAACACCGGGGAGCTGTTTTTT. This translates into CSFRTSGNTGELFF.

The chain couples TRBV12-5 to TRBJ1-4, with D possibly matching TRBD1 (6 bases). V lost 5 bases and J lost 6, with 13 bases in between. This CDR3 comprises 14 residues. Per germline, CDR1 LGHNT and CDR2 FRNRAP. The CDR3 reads CASGPLGGYEKLFF. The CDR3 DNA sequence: TGTGCTAGTGGTCCCCTGGGGGGCTATGAAAAACTGTTTTTT.

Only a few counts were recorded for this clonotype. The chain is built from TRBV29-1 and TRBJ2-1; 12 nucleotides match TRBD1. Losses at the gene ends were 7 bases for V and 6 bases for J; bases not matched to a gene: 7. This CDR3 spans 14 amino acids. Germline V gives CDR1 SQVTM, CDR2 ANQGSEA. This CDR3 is CSAPGQGAINEQFF. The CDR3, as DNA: TGCAGCGCCCCGGGACAGGGGGCGATCAATGAGCAGTTCTTC.

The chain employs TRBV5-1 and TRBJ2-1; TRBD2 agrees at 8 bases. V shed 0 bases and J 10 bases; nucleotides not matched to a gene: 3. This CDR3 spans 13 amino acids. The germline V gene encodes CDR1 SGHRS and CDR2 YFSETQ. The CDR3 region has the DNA TGCGCCAGCAGCTTGGCTCCGGGAGGGGAGCAGTTCTTC. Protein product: CASSLAPGGEQFF.

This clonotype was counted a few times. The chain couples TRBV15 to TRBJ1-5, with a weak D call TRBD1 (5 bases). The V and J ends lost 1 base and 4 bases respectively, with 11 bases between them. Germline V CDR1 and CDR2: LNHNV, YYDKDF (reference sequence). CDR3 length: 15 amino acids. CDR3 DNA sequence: TGTGCCACCAGCAGAGCCGGGGCGAATAATCAGCCCCAGCATTTT. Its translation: CATSRAGANNQPQHF.

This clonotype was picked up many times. This chain's CDR3 is CASSLIVVDPLVGEQFF. The CDR3 DNA sequence: TGCGCCAGCAGCTTGATTGTAGTAGACCCCCTGGTAGGAGAGCAGTTCTTC. The chain uses TRBV5-1 and TRBJ2-1; D remains ambiguous. CDR1 and CDR2 from the germline V gene are SGHRS and YFSETQ. The CDR3 loop spans 17 amino acids. The V gene lost 1 base and the J gene lost 10 bases, with 24 bases spanning the gap. Filled out from reference TRBV5-1 and TRBJ2-1, the complete variable domain reads KAGVTQTPRYLIKTRGQQVTLSCSPISGHRSVSWYQQTPGQGLQFLFEYFSETQRNKGNFPGRFSGRQFSNSRSEMNVSTLELGDSALYLCASSLIVVDPLVGEQFFGPGTRLTVL.

This CDR3 reads CASSSGTGRTQYF. The CDR3 region has the DNA TGTGCCAGTTCCTCCGGGACAGGTCGGACCCAGTACTTC. This chain connects TRBV6-5 to TRBJ2-5; 8 nucleotides line up with TRBD1. Per germline, CDR1 MNHEY and CDR2 SVGAGI. J was trimmed by 7 bases and V by 9 bases; bases with no gene match: 10. This CDR3 has 13 amino acids.

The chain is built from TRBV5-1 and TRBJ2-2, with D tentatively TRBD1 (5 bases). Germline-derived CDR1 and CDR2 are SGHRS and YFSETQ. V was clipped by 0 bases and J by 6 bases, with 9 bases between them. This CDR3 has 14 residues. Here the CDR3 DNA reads TGCGCCAGCAGCTTGGATACAGGTCCCGGGGAGCTGTTTTTT. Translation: CASSLDTGPGELFF.

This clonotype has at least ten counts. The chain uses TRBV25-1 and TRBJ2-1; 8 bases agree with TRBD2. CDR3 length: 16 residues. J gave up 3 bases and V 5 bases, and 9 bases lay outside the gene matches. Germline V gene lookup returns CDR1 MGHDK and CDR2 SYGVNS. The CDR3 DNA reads TGTGCCAGCAGTCCAACCCGAGCGGGAGTCTACAATGAGCAGTTCTTC. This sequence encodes CASSPTRAGVYNEQFF.

The CDR3 loop reads CASSLGLHTGELFF. The CDR3 coding sequence is TGCGCCAGCAGCTTGGGACTCCACACCGGGGAGCTGTTTTTT. This chain connects TRBV5-1 to TRBJ2-2, with D unclear. CDR1 and CDR2 from the germline V gene are SGHRS and YFSETQ. The CDR3 contains 14 residues. V lost 0 bases to trimming and J lost 3 bases, with 6 bases between them.

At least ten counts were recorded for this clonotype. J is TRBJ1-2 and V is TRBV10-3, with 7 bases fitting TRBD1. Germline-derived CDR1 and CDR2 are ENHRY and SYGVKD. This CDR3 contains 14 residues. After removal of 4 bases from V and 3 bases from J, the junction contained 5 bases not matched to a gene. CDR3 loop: CAISGRQGDYGYTF. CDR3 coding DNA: TGTGCCATCAGTGGTCGACAGGGTGACTATGGCTACACCTTC.

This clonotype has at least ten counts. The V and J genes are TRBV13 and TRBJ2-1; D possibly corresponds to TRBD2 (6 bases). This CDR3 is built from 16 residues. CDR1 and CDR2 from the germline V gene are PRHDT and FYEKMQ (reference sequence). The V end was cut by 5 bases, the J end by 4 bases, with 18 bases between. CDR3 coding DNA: TGTGCCAGCAGCCTCCAAACCCGGGGGTGGTACAATGAGCAGTTCTTC. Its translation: CASSLQTRGWYNEQFF.

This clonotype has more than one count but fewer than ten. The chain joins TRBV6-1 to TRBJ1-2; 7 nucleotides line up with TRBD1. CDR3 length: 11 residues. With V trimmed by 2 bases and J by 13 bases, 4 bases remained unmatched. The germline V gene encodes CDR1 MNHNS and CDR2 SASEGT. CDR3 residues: CASSEQGERTF. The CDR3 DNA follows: TGTGCCAGCAGTGAACAGGGGGAACGCACCTTC.

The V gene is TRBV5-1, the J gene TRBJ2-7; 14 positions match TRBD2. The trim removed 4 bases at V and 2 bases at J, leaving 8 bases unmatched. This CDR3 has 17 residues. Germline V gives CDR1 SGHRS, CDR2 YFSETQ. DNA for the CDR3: TGCGCCAGCAGCCTAGGACTAGCGGGAGGCCTCCCCTACGAGCAGTACTTC. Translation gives CASSLGLAGGLPYEQYF.

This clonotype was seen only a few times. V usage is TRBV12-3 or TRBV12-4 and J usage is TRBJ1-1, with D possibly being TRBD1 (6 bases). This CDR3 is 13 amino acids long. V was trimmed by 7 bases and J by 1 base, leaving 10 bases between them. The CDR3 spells CASTRGGNTEAFF. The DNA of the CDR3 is TGTGCCAGCACAAGGGGGGGGAACACTGAAGCTTTCTTT.

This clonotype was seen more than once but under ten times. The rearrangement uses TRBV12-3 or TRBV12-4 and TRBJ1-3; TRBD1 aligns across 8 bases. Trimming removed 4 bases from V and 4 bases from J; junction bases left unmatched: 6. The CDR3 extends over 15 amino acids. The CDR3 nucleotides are TGTGCCAGCAGTTCGCAGGGGGCCCAGGGAAACACCATATATTTT. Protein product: CASSSQGAQGNTIYF.

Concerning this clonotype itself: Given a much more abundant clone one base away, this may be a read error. The CDR3 coding sequence is TGCAGTGCTACTGGGAGTAAAGAGACCCAGCACTTC. Translation gives CSATGSKETQHF. This chain links TRBV20-1 with TRBJ2-5; perhaps TRBD2 as D (5 bases). From germline, CDR1 is DFQATT and CDR2 SNEGSKA (reference sequence). This CDR3 contains 12 residues.

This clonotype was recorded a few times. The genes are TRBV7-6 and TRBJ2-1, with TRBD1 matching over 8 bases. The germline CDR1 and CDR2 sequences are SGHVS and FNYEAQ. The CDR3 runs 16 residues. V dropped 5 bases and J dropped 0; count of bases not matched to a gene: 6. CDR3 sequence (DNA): TGTGCCAGCAGCCAGTACGGGACAGGCTCCTACAATGAGCAGTTCTTC. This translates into CASSQYGTGSYNEQFF.

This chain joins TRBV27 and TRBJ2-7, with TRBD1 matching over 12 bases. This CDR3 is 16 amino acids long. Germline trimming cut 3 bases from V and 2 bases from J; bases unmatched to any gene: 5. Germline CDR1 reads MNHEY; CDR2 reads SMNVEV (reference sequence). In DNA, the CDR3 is TGTGCCAGCAGTTTCCGCGGGACAGGGGGCCCCTACGAGCAGTACGTC. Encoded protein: CASSFRGTGGPYEQYV.

The chain's CDR3 is CASSNALGAEAFF. DNA of the CDR3: TGTGCCAGCAGTAACGCCCTGGGGGCTGAAGCTTTCTTT. This chain connects TRBV6-5 to TRBJ1-1; the D gene is possibly TRBD1 (5 bases). Deletions cut 5 bases from V and 6 bases from J, with 13 bases between. The CDR3 has 13 amino acids. CDR1 and CDR2 (germline): MNHEY, SVGAGI.